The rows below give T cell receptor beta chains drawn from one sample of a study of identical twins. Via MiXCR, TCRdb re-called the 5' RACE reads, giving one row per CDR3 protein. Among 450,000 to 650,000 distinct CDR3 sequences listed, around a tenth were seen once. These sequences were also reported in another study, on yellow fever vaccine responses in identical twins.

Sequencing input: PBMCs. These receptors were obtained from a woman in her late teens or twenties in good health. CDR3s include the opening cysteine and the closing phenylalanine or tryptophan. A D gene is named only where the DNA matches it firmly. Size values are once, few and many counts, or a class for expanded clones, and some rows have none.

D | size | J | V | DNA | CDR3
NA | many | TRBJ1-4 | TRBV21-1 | TGTGCCAGCACAGCGGTTGGACAGGGCGGGCGAAATGAAAAACTGTTTTTT | CASTAVGQGGRNEKLFF
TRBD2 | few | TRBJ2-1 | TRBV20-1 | TGCAGTGCTGAGTCCGGGACTAGCGGAGTCCTAAGGTACAATGAGCAGTTCTTC | CSAESGTSGVLRYNEQFF
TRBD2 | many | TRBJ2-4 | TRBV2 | TGTGCCAGCAGTGATTTGGGGACTAGCGGGGGCCCCAATCTAGCCAAAAACATTCAGTACTTC | CASSDLGTSGGPNLAKNIQYF
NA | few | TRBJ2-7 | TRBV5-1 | TGCGCCAGCACCGGGACAAGGGGCGAGCAGTACTTC | CASTGTRGEQYF
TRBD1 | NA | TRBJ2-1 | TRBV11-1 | TGTGCCAGCAGCTTGTTCACAGGGGGCGACAATGAGCAGTTCTTC | CASSLFTGGDNEQFF
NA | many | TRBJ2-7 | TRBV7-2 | TGTGCCAGCAGCGGCCAGTGGCAATACGAGCAGTACTTC | CASSGQWQYEQYF
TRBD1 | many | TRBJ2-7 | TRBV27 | TGTGCCAGCAGTTACAGGGACAGCTACGAGCAGTACTTC | CASSYRDSYEQYF
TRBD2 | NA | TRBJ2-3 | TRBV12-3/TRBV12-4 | TGTGCCAGCATTAGTACTAGCGGGAGGGGAGAGCGGGGAGATACGCAGTATTTT | CASISTSGRGERGDTQYF
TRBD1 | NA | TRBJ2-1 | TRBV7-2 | TGTGCCAGCAGCTTAGCGGGCAGGGGGCCGACTTACCCGAGCTACTACAATGAGCAGTTCTTC | CASSLAGRGPTYPSYYNEQFF
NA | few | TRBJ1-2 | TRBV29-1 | TGCAGCGTTGAAGGGGCAGGGACCAACTATGGCTACACCTTC | CSVEGAGTNYGYTF